This T cell receptor (beta chain) was captured by sequencing in a study of Ad26.COV2.S vaccination and SARS-CoV-2 variants (dated by TCRdb to 2020 to 2023). Turning to the overall study: Vaccine-arm donors came from COV1001, a multicentre, randomized, double-blind, placebo-controlled phase I-IIa trial of Ad26.COV2.S in healthy adults. Ad26.COV2.S was administered intramuscularly at a dose of 5x10^10 or 1x10^11 viral particles, either as one shot or as two shots given 56 days apart. TCRbeta repertoire sequencing served as the tool for gauging how specific and how broad the SARS-CoV-2-reactive T cell receptors were following Ad26.COV2.S vaccination. A total of approximately 30 samples were included in the TCR-sequenced set, comprising 19 Ad26.COV2.S vaccine recipients, 5 placebo recipients and 8 SARS-CoV-2 convalescent individuals. Trial participants were randomized into five groups of five, in which low-dose or high-dose Ad26.COV2.S was given once or twice, or placebo was given on both occasions. Investigators did not know the trial group allocation while performing experiments and assessing outcomes.

As encoded in the germline V gene (reference sequence), CDR1 is SEHNR while CDR2 is FQNEAQ. Spanning cysteine to phenylalanine, the CDR3 consists of 16 amino acids. Kept here is only the CDR3 DNA, which spans 48 bases and is read in frame from base 1. Compared with germline, V lacks 5 bases and J lacks 6 bases; bases without a gene match: 10. Beyond this particular receptor, the publication reports: Vaccine and placebo recipients had similar non-spike TCR breadth, a finding consistent with the vaccine containing only spike. After vaccination, substantial breadth of spike-specific CD8+ and CD4+ T cell responses was reported. Compared with placebo recipients, Ad26.COV2.S recipients showed higher spike-specific TCR breadth (P = 0.0014). It was noted by the authors that total T cell responses may have been underestimated by the TCR breadth and depth analyses. The study was not powered to compare responses between vaccine doses or regimens.

The sample's treatment or condition, from its label and the paper: about 20 received Ad26.COV2.S at low or high dose, single or two shots; 5 received placebo; per-sample allocation not given. For vaccine and placebo recipients, repertoires were sequenced using samples collected on day 63 after the first injection. Cohort 1b enrolled some 25 adults aged 18-55 years at a single site in Boston, USA, between 29 July and 7 August 2020. Ad26.COV2.S was a replication-incompetent adenovirus type 26 vector that expressed a prefusion-stabilized SARS-CoV-2 spike protein derived from the original Wuhan strain. The immunoSEQ Assay was used to sequence TCRbeta CDR3 regions. After extraction, genomic DNA underwent amplification by bias-controlled multiplex PCR, followed by high-throughput sequencing. The study's processing was this. To quantify the absolute abundance of every unique TCRbeta CDR3 region, sequences were collapsed and filtered. T cell fraction was estimated by normalization of TCRbeta template counts to usable DNA, with usable DNA being measured through amplification of reference genes present in all nucleated cells. Repertoire TCRs were annotated as SARS-CoV-2-specific by exact matching of V gene, CDR3 amino acid sequence and J gene to a known reactive TCR set. The reference SARS-CoV-2 TCR set came from MIRA and was filtered for enrichment in COVID-19-positive ImmuneCODE repertoires, removing public or cross-reactive TCRs. Based on the MIRA antigens, annotated TCRs were further analysed at the level of specific ORF or position within ORF. Depth was the summed frequency of annotated unique rearrangements, while breadth was defined as annotated unique rearrangements over total unique productive rearrangements. TCR breadth was compared between groups using two-sided Wilcoxon rank-sum tests. Held by TCRdb, this immuneACCESS table contains in-frame sequences only and omits some clones. Under half of the omission traces to an unresolved V gene where checked; the cause of the rest is unknown. V, J and clone size derive from that table, while D and trimming were established from the DNA sequence. The sample records about 440,000 clones, about 92% of which are singletons. Of the sample, approximately 4.3% falls within the top ten clones.

Notes on this clone: Its antigen is not yet known. Per-base quality was not reported, and no clone a single base away is much larger than it.

The material was peripheral blood, obtained in a trial of Ad26.COV2.S vaccine versus placebo. The clonotype was recovered from a person aged 18-65 years who received the Ad26.COV2.S COVID-19 vaccine or a placebo. The chain links TRBV7-9 with TRBJ2-3, with 11 bases in between that match TRBD2. The CDR3 region: CASSPPGLAVPDTQYF. In nucleotides, the sequence is TGTGCCAGCAGCCCACCGGGACTAGCGGTACCGGATACGCAGTATTTT.